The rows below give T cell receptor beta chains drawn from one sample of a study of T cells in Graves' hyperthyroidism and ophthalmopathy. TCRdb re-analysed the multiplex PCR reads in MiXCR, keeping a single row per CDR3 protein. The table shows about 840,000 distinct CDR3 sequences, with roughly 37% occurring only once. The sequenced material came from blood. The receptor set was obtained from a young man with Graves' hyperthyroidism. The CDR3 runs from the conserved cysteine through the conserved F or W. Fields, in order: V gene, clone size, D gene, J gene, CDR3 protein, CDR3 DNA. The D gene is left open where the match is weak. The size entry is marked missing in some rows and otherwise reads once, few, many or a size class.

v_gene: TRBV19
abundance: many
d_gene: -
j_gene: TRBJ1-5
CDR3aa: CASSIWGRKPQHF
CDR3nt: TGTGCCAGTAGTATCTGGGGGCGAAAGCCCCAGCATTTT

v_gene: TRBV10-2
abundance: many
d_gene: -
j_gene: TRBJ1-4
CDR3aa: CASSVVSPNEKLFF
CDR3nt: TGCGCCAGCAGTGTGGTCAGCCCAAACGAAAAACTGTTTTTT

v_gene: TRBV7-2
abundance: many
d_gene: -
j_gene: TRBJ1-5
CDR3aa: CASSFGQNQPQHF
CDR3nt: TGTGCCAGCAGCTTCGGACAGAATCAGCCCCAGCATTTT

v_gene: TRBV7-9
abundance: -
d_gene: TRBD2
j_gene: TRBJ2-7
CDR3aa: CASSLAGVHEQYF
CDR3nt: TGTGCCAGCAGCTTGGCGGGAGTACACGAGCAGTACTTC

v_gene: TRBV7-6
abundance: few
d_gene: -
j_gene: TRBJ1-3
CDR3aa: CASSPSLPSSGNTIYF
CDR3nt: TGTGCCAGCAGCCCGAGTTTGCCGAGCTCTGGAAACACCATATATTTT

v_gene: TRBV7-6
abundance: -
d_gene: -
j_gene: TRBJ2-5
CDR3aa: CASSPENRGGETQYF
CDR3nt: TGTGCCAGCAGCCCAGAAAACAGGGGAGGAGAGACCCAGTACTTC

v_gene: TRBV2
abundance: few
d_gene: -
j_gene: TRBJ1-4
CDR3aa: CASSEPTNEKLFF
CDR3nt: TGTGCCAGCAGTGAACCAACTAATGAAAAACTGTTTTTT

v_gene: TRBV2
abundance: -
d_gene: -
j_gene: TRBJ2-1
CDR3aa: CASRGTRNEQFF
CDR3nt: TGTGCCAGCAGGGGAACGCGGAATGAGCAGTTCTTC

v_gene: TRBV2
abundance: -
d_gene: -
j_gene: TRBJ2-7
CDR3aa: CASSEGKDGSGIWEQYF
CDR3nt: TGTGCCAGCAGTGAGGGCAAGGACGGTAGCGGTATATGGGAGCAGTACTTC

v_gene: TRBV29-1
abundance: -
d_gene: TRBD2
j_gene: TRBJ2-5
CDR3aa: CSVVTSGRSTETQYF
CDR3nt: TGTAGCGTTGTAACTAGCGGGAGGTCCACAGAGACCCAGTACTTC

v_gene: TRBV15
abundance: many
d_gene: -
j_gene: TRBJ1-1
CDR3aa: CATSRDLRGSNTEAFF
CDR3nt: TGTGCCACCAGCAGAGATTTGCGGGGGTCCAACACTGAAGCTTTCTTT

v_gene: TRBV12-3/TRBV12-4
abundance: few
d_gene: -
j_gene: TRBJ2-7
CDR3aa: CASSSLGGAYEQYF
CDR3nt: TGTGCCAGCAGTTCCCTTGGGGGAGCGTACGAGCAGTACTTC

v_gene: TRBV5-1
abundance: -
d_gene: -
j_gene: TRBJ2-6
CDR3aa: CASSLGGSGADVLTF
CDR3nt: TGCGCCAGCAGCTTGGGTGGCTCTGGGGCCGACGTCCTGACTTTC

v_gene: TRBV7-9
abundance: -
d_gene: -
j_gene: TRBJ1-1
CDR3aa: CASSQFDREAFF
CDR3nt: TGTGCCAGCAGCCAATTCGACAGGGAAGCTTTCTTT

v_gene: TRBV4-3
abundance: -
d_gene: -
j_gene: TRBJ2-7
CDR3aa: CASSPFSVLGGQYF
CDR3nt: TGCGCCAGCAGCCCATTTTCAGTCTTGGGAGGGCAGTACTTC

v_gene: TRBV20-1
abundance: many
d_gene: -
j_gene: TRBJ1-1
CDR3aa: CSASRRLANTEAFF
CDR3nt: TGCAGTGCTAGCCGGAGACTAGCAAACACTGAAGCTTTCTTT

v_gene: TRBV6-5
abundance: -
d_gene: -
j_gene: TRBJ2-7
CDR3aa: CASSYGRVSHEQYF
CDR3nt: TGTGCCAGCAGTTACGGCAGGGTCTCCCACGAGCAGTACTTC

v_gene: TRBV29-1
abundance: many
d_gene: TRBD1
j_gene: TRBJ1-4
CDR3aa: CSVKGTGTTGKLFF
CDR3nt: TGCAGCGTGAAGGGGACAGGGACCACTGGGAAACTGTTTTTT

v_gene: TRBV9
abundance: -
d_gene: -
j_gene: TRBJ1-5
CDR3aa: CASSVVGGGNQPQHF
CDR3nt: TGTGCCAGCAGCGTAGTAGGGGGAGGCAATCAGCCCCAGCATTTT

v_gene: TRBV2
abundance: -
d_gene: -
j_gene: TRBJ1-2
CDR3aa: CASSGRAWGRYTF
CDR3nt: TGTGCCAGCAGTGGGAGGGCCTGGGGGCGTTACACCTTC

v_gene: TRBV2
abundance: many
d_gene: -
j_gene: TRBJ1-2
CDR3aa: CASPSERSDYGYTF
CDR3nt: TGTGCCAGCCCGTCGGAACGATCCGACTATGGCTACACCTTC

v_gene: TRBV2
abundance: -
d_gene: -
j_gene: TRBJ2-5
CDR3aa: CARREGGGETQYF
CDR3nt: TGTGCCAGACGAGAGGGGGGCGGCGAGACCCAGTACTTC

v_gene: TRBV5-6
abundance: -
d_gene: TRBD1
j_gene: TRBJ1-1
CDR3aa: CASSNKGTDRNTEAFF
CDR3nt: TGTGCCAGCAGCAACAAGGGGACAGATAGGAACACTGAAGCTTTCTTT

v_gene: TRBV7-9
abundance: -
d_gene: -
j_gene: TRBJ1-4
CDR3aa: CASSLRQPEVSTNEKLFF
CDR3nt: TGTGCCAGCAGCTTGAGGCAGCCCGAGGTGTCAACTAATGAAAAACTGTTTTTT

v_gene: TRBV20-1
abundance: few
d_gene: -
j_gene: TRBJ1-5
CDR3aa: CSARFGSYSNQPQHF
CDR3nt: TGCAGTGCTAGATTTGGCAGTTATAGCAATCAGCCCCAGCATTTT

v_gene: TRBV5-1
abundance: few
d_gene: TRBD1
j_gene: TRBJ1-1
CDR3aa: CASSWTGARTEAFF
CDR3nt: TGTGCCAGCAGCTGGACAGGGGCACGGACTGAAGCTTTCTTT

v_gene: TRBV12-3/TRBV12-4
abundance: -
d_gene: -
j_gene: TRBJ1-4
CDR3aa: CASSQTPSTNEKLFF
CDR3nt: TGTGCCAGCAGCCAGACGCCCTCCACTAATGAAAAACTGTTTTTT

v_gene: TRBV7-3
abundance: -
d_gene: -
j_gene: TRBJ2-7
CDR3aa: CASSLRSDSSYEQYF
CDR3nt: TGTGCCAGCAGCTTGAGGTCGGACAGCTCCTACGAGCAGTACTTC

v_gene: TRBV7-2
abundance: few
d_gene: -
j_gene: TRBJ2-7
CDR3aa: CASSLRLGTSYEQYF
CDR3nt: TGTGCCAGCAGCTTACGGCTAGGGACATCCTATGAGCAGTACTTC

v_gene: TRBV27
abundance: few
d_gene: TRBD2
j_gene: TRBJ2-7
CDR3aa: CASSLTGTSGNYEQYF
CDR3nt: TGTGCCAGCAGTTTAACCGGGACTAGCGGCAACTACGAGCAGTACTTC

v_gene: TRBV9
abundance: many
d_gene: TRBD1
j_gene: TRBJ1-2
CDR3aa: CASSAPEGASTF
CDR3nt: TGTGCCAGCAGCGCTCCCGAGGGGGCTTCCACCTTC

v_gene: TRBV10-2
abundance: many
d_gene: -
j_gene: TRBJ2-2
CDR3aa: CASSESKDGELFF
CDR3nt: TGCGCCAGCAGTGAGTCGAAGGACGGGGAGCTGTTTTTT

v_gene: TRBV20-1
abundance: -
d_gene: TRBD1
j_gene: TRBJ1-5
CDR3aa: CSARDPRGRVNQPQHF
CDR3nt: TGCAGTGCTAGAGATCCAAGGGGGCGAGTCAATCAGCCCCAGCATTTT

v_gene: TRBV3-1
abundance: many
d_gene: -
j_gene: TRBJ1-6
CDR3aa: CASSRLDPSSYNSPLHF
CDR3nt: TGTGCCAGCAGCCGCCTAGACCCGAGCTCCTATAATTCACCCCTCCACTTT

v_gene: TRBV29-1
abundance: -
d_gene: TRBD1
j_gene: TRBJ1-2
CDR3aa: CSVAPTGAGDYTF
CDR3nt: TGCAGCGTTGCCCCGACAGGGGCAGGCGACTACACCTTC

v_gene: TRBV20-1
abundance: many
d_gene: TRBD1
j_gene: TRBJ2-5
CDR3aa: CSAGTGSETQYF
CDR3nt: TGCAGTGCCGGGACAGGGAGCGAGACCCAGTACTTC

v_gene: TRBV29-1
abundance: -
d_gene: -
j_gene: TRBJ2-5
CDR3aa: CSVEDSEGETQYF
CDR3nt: TGCAGCGTTGAAGACTCAGAAGGGGAGACCCAGTACTTC

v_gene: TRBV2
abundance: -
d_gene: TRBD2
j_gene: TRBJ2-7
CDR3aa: CASSEESTPAGGRYEQYF
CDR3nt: TGTGCCAGCAGTGAGGAGTCCACCCCGGCGGGGGGCCGCTACGAGCAGTACTTC

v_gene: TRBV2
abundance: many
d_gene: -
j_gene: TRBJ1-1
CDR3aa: CASTMTGGNTEAFF
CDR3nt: TGTGCCAGCACCATGACAGGAGGGAACACTGAAGCTTTCTTT

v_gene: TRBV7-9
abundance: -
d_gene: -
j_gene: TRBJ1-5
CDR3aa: CASSLDSGPKGQSQHF
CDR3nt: TGTGCCAGCAGCTTAGATTCTGGGCCCAAAGGGCAGTCCCAGCATTTT

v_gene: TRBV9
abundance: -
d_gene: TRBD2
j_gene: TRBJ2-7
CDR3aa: CASSPRGSGVYEQYF
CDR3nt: TGTGCCAGCAGCCCCCGGGGGAGCGGGGTCTACGAGCAGTACTTC

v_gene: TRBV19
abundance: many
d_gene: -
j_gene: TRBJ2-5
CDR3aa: CASRTTDQETQYF
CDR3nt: TGTGCCAGTAGGACCACAGACCAAGAGACCCAGTACTTC